The sequence of this T cell receptor beta chain was determined in a study of shared clonotypes between healthy human individuals. Worth noting for this clone: The antigen is undetermined.

Regarding the study as a whole: Rarefaction gave evidence that sorted-subset sequencing remained incomplete despite large depth. Relative to clonotypes present in all four donors, those not shared had lower generation probabilities.

CDR1 is SGDLS, CDR2 YYNGEE, per germline. The CDR3 totals 14 residues. Trimming removed 4 bases from V and 5 bases from J, with 13 bases in between. Libraries were prepared by immunoSEQ multiplex PCR; TCRdb keeps only in-frame clonotypes and omits some of them. The table lists about 2 million clones, roughly 95% of them singletons, with around 1.1% in the top ten. Naive CD8 cells comprised CD45RO-negative, CCR7-positively selected cells, excluding terminally differentiated effector memory CD45RA+ cells. The receptor comes from a man younger than 35 in good health. J is TRBJ2-1 and V is TRBV9, with a weak D call TRBD1 (6 bases). The sequenced sample was naive CD8+ T cells sorted from blood. The CDR3 DNA sequence: TGTGCCAGCAGCACCTGGGACACTAACAATGAGCAGTTCTTC. Translation gives CASSTWDTNNEQFF.